A single sample gave rise to the 25 T cell receptor beta chains below, sequenced in a study of response to subunit inactivated influenza vaccine. TCRdb fed the RT-PCR reads into MiXCR, producing one record per CDR3 protein. The data hold some 800,000 distinct CDR3 sequences, with 21% observed a single time. This material consisted of PBMCs from blood, taken 4 to 6 days after vaccination. The receptors come from a man over 45 who received an inactivated influenza vaccine.

The genes are TRBV18 and TRBJ2-1; no reliable D call. CDR1 is KGHSH, CDR2 LQKENI, per germline. Trimming stripped 2 bases from V and 10 bases from J, with 12 bases between. The CDR3 loop spans 13 amino acids. Here the CDR3 reads CASSPDANREQFF. Here the CDR3 DNA reads TGTGCCAGCTCACCAGACGCAAATAGGGAGCAGTTCTTC.

This clonotype has at least ten counts. The rearrangement uses TRBV11-3 and TRBJ2-1; D is possibly TRBD2 (5 bases). In germline, CDR1 is SGHNT, CDR2 YENEEA. With 5 bases removed from V and 8 bases from J, the gap between germline ends came to 10 bases. This CDR3 comprises 12 residues. CDR3 sequence (DNA): TGTGCCAGCAGCCCAAACGGGGATGAGCAGTTCTTC. The encoded protein is CASSPNGDEQFF.

The CDR3, as DNA: TGCAGCGTTGTTGGTAGGGAAGAGACCCAGTACTTC. Amino acids: CSVVGREETQYF. V gene TRBV29-1 combines with J gene TRBJ2-5; D gene unclear. The CDR3 covers 12 residues. Germline values: CDR1 SQVTM, CDR2 ANQGSEA. Trimming pared 4 bases from V and 3 bases from J, leaving 9 bases between.

At least ten counts were recorded for this clonotype. This chain joins TRBV12-3 or TRBV12-4 and TRBJ2-7; possible D gene TRBD2, 5 bases. Trimming stripped 1 base from V and 6 bases from J, with 10 bases between. This CDR3 has 13 amino acids. CDR3 region: CASSLGRASEQYF. The CDR3, as DNA: TGTGCCAGCAGTTTAGGGCGGGCTTCCGAGCAGTACTTC.

The chain joins TRBV12-3 or TRBV12-4 to TRBJ1-2, with D unresolved. The CDR3 totals 14 residues. V was cut by 5 bases and J by 3 bases, with 13 bases left in between. The CDR3, as DNA: TGTGCCAGCAGTATCGACGGAGGATACTATGGCTACACCTTC. Its protein product is CASSIDGGYYGYTF.

This clonotype was counted between two and nine times. V is TRBV5-1 and J is TRBJ1-1, with TRBD1 as a possible D gene (5 bases). V was shortened by 4 bases and J by 4 bases, with 17 bases between the two germline ends. Per the germline V gene, CDR1 is SGHRS and CDR2 is YFSETQ. The CDR3 consists of 15 residues. Here the CDR3 DNA reads TGCGCCAGCAGCCTTGGGGGGGTGCTGGCCACTGAAGCTTTCTTT. Translating it yields CASSLGGVLATEAFF.

The chain joins TRBV5-1 to TRBJ1-1; TRBD1 is a possible D gene (5 bases). V was clipped by 4 bases and J by 1 base, with 14 bases between them. The CDR3 has 15 amino acids. Germline lookup yields CDR1 SGHRS and CDR2 YFSETQ. CDR3 DNA sequence: TGCGCCAGCAGCCCCGGGGCAGTCCGGAACACTGAAGCTTTCTTT. Amino acid sequence: CASSPGAVRNTEAFF.

The V and J genes are TRBV5-4 and TRBJ2-5; 13 bases agree with TRBD2. CDR3 length: 17 residues. The junction had 12 bases not matched to a gene; V was cut back by 5 bases and J by 5 bases. Germline CDR1 reads SGHNT; CDR2 reads YYREEE (reference sequence). This chain's CDR3 is CASSSGLAGLTVETQYF. The CDR3 coding sequence is TGTGCCAGCAGTTCGGGACTAGCGGGGCTTACAGTCGAGACCCAGTACTTC.

A few counts support this clonotype. This chain joins TRBV20-1 and TRBJ2-3; D remains ambiguous. Germline values: CDR1 DFQATT, CDR2 SNEGSKA (reference sequence). The CDR3 is 14 residues long. V dropped 2 bases and J dropped 0 bases, with 9 bases sitting between them. Here the CDR3 reads CSARSDPSTDTQYF. The CDR3, as DNA: TGCAGTGCTAGATCCGACCCTAGCACAGATACGCAGTATTTT.

This chain connects TRBV11-1 to TRBJ1-4; no clear D. This CDR3 spans 18 amino acids. Trimming removed 0 bases from V and 0 bases from J, with 14 bases in between. The germline V gene has CDR1 SGHAT and CDR2 FQDESV (reference sequence). DNA for the CDR3: TGTGCCAGCAGCTTAGCGCGTTATGGGTTTGCAACTAATGAAAAACTGTTTTTT. This sequence encodes CASSLARYGFATNEKLFF.

The J gene is TRBJ2-5, the V gene TRBV11-2; tentative D call: TRBD2 (6 bases). Trimming removed 8 bases from V and 1 base from J, with 20 bases in between. CDR3 size: 16 residues. The V gene's germline CDR1 is SGHAT and CDR2 FQNNGV. CDR3 bases: TGTGCCAGCCGCCTTATGGGACGGGGGTCCCAAGAGACCCAGTACTTC. Its protein product is CASRLMGRGSQETQYF.

This clonotype was counted only a few times. CDR3 residues: CATSDRGQYTGELFF. As DNA, the CDR3 is TGTGCCACCAGCGACAGGGGGCAGTACACCGGGGAGCTGTTTTTT. The genes are TRBV15 and TRBJ2-2; 10 bases map to TRBD1. This CDR3 contains 15 residues. Germline lookup yields CDR1 LNHNV and CDR2 YYDKDF (reference sequence). The junction had 3 bases not matched to a gene; V was cut back by 5 bases and J by 3 bases.

The V call is TRBV15, the J call TRBJ2-7, with no clear D. The ends were cut back, 0 bases at V and 4 bases at J, with 10 bases in the middle. The germline gives CDR1 LNHNV, CDR2 YYDKDF (reference sequence). The CDR3 loop spans 14 amino acids. CDR3 loop: CATSREGEGYEQYF. The CDR3 DNA reads TGTGCCACCAGCAGAGAAGGCGAAGGATACGAGCAGTACTTC.

This clonotype was observed many times. The CDR3 region is CASSYPGQGGRQYF. The CDR3 bases are TGTGCCAGCAGTTACCCGGGACAGGGGGGTAGGCAGTACTTC. This chain joins TRBV6-5 and TRBJ2-7, with 11 bases that match TRBD1. CDR3 length equals 14 residues. V gave up 2 bases and J gave up 9 bases; unmatched junction bases: 6. Germline-derived CDR1 and CDR2 are MNHEY and SVGAGI.

This clonotype has just a few counts. V is TRBV7-2 and J is TRBJ2-1; 8 bases line up with TRBD1. Germline V gives CDR1 SGHTA, CDR2 FQGNSA. J was trimmed by 3 bases and V by 5 bases; bases with no gene match: 9. The length of the CDR3 is 16 residues. The CDR3 here is CASSRQGTGGYNEQFF. The CDR3 bases are TGTGCCAGCAGCCGGCAGGGGACAGGAGGCTACAATGAGCAGTTCTTC.

The chain recombines TRBV4-3 with TRBJ2-5; 10 bases are shared with TRBD1. Germline lookup yields CDR1 LGHNA and CDR2 YSLEER. There are 15 residues in the CDR3. V lost 0 bases to trimming and J lost 2 bases; unmatched junction nucleotides: 0. The DNA for the CDR3 is TGCGCCAGCAGCCAAGAGGGACAGGGGCAAGAGACCCAGTACTTC. Translating gives CASSQEGQGQETQYF.

V and J are TRBV29-1 and TRBJ2-4; D unresolved. This CDR3 is 14 amino acids long. Germline V gene data show CDR1 as SQVTM and CDR2 as ANQGSEA. V was pared by 7 bases and J by 1 base, with 14 bases between. CDR3 amino acids: CSAASGVAKNIQYF. CDR3 nucleotides: TGCAGCGCAGCATCTGGCGTTGCCAAAAACATTCAGTACTTC.

There are a few counts of this clonotype. The genes are TRBV7-2 and TRBJ1-1; D may be TRBD1 (5 bases). Germline loops: CDR1 SGHTA, CDR2 FQGNSA. This CDR3 spans 13 amino acids. V was trimmed by 2 bases and J by 7 bases, leaving 11 bases between them. The CDR3 sequence: CASSLTGRIEAFF. DNA of the CDR3: TGTGCCAGCAGCTTAACAGGTCGAATTGAAGCTTTCTTT.

V and J are TRBV5-1 and TRBJ1-4; 8 bases are a match to TRBD1. J gave up 8 bases and V 4 bases, and 7 bases lay outside the gene matches. Germline CDR1 SGHRS, CDR2 YFSETQ. The CDR3 loop spans 14 amino acids. CDR3: CASSATGAGEKLFF. The DNA for the CDR3 is TGCGCCAGCAGCGCGACAGGGGCGGGAGAAAAACTGTTTTTT.

V and J are TRBV5-6 and TRBJ2-1; 8 positions match TRBD2. The CDR3 is made up of 16 amino acids. The V and J ends lost 0 bases and 10 bases, in that order; junction bases with no gene match: 12. Looked up from germline, CDR1 is SGHDT and CDR2 is YYEEEE. As DNA, the CDR3 is TGTGCCAGCAGCTTGGCCAGACCGGGACTAGGTCGGGAGCAGTTCTTC. The encoded protein is CASSLARPGLGREQFF. Full variable domain (outside the CDR3, taken from reference TRBV5-6 and TRBJ2-1): DAGVTQSPTHLIKTRGQQVTLRCSPKSGHDTVSWYQQALGQGPQFIFQYYEEEERQRGNFPDRFSGHQFPNYSSELNVNALLLGDSALYLCASSLARPGLGREQFFGPGTRLTVL.

This CDR3 reads CASSLRDRVGEKLFF. CDR3 coding DNA: TGTGCCAGCAGTTTAAGGGACAGAGTAGGTGAAAAACTGTTTTTT. The chain joins TRBV12-3 or TRBV12-4 to TRBJ1-4; 7 bases are a match to TRBD1. CDR3 length: 15 amino acids. V shed 2 bases and J 7 bases; nucleotides not matched to a gene: 7.

This clonotype was counted only a few times. V is TRBV6-1 and J is TRBJ1-2; weak D call: TRBD1 (6 bases). CDR1 and CDR2 from the germline V gene are MNHNS and SASEGT. The CDR3 contains 15 residues. V lost 5 bases, J lost 7 bases, and 20 bases lay in between. The CDR3 coding sequence is TGTGCCAGCAGTCCGGGGGCCCTACTGCTTTCTGGCTACACCTTC. Translating gives CASSPGALLLSGYTF.

This clonotype was counted once. J is TRBJ2-4 and V is TRBV2, with 7 nucleotides matching TRBD1. The CDR3 sequence is 14 residues long. The germline gives CDR1 SNHLY, CDR2 FYNNEI. Losses at the gene ends were 6 bases for V and 8 bases for J; bases not matched to a gene: 10. In DNA, the CDR3 is TGTGCCAGCAGCTACCAGACTGGACAGGACATTCAGTACTTC. Translating it yields CASSYQTGQDIQYF.

This clonotype was counted a few times. Here the CDR3 reads CASSSHLQGVVADTQYF. CDR3 nucleotides: TGTGCCAGCAGCTCCCACCTTCAGGGGGTTGTCGCAGATACGCAGTATTTT. The chain joins TRBV7-9 to TRBJ2-3, with 7 bases matching TRBD1. The CDR3 contains 17 residues. Trimming took 4 bases from V and 4 from J; bases not matched to a gene: 14. Germline CDR1 SEHNR, CDR2 FQNEAQ (reference sequence).

This clonotype was found many times. V is TRBV28 and J is TRBJ2-7, with 7 nucleotides matching TRBD2. The CDR3 totals 13 residues. Germline V gene sequence: CDR1 MDHEN, CDR2 SYDVKM. The junction had 4 bases not matched to a gene; V was cut back by 8 bases and J by 0 bases. CDR3 residues: CASARGVSYEQYF. The CDR3 DNA is TGTGCCAGCGCCCGGGGGGTCTCCTACGAGCAGTACTTC.